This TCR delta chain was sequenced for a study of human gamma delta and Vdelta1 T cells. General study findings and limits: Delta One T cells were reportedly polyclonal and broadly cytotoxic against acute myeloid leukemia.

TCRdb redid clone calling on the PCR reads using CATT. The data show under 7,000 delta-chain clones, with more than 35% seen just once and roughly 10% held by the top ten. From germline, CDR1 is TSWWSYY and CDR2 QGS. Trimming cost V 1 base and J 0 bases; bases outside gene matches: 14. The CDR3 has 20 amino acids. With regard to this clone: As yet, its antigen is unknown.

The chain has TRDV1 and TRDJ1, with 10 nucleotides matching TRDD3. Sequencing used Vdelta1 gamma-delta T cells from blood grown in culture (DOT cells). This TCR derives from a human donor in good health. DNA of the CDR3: TGTGCTCTTGGGGAACGTTCCCATGTACTGGGGGATGAGTACACCGATAAACTCATCTTT. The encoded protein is CALGERSHVLGDEYTDKLIF.